Included here is one T cell receptor beta chain sequence, with context. Antigen specificity is unknown. This sample was taken from a study of glioma-infiltrating T cells. Findings and limits, study-wide: Non-neoplastic patients had below-expected tissue-blood divergence, while all gliomas exceeded expectation. CDR3 overlap between tissue and blood was very small.

The iRepertoire nested amplicon-rescue multiplex PCR amplified TCR alpha and beta CDR3s from RNA. Tissue mRNA or PBMC total RNA, roughly 100-400 ng, went into one-step reverse transcription and amplification. MiXCR was run by TCRdb on the multiplex PCR reads, yielding one entry per CDR3 protein. This repertoire shows about 140,000 distinct CDR3 sequences, around 42% found once; its top ten account for around 20%. Sequencing input: glioma tissue, nonneoplastic brain tissue, or PBMCs (not recorded which). The clonotype was recovered from a human donor with low-grade glioma or glioblastoma, undergoing nonglioma brain surgery, or in good health (not recorded which).

This CDR3 is CATERDSTDTQYF. DNA for the CDR3: TGTGCCACAGAACGGGACAGCACAGATACGCAGTATTTT. This chain uses TRBV24-1 with TRBJ2-3, with D perhaps assigned TRBD1 or TRBD2 (5 bases each). Per germline, CDR1 KGHDR and CDR2 SFDVKD. The CDR3 consists of 13 residues. V was pared by 10 bases and J by 0 bases, with 10 bases between.